The next 17 T cell receptor beta chains were all read from a single sample in a study of T-cell memory formation after mild COVID-19. TCRdb called the 5' RACE reads again in MiXCR, with one record for every CDR3 protein. The table includes more than 250,000 distinct CDR3 sequences, 16% detected once. The sample consisted of PBMCs or a T cell subset sorted from them (not recorded which). Receptors were obtained from a man in his late teens or twenties who had mild COVID-19 (a few samples of this study predate the infection). Cell type and time point are not known.

A few counts support this clonotype. This chain joins TRBV3-1 and TRBJ1-1; D is possibly TRBD1 (6 bases). Germline CDR1 and CDR2: LGHDT and YNNKEL (reference sequence). Trimming cost V 6 bases and J 2 bases, with 13 bases left between them. The CDR3 has 14 amino acids. CDR3 DNA: TGTGCCAGCAGACTCGGACAGTTTAACACTGAAGCTTTCTTT. This sequence encodes CASRLGQFNTEAFF.

The J gene is TRBJ1-2, the V gene TRBV20-1; D ambiguous. V shed 3 bases and J shed 4 bases, with 9 bases lying between them. Germline V CDR1 and CDR2: DFQATT, SNEGSKA (reference sequence). CDR3 length equals 12 residues. The CDR3 DNA reads TGCAGTGCTAGTGCCGGGCTCTATGGCTACACCTTC. It is translated as CSASAGLYGYTF.

This rearrangement joins TRBV4-3 to TRBJ2-5; D is unresolved. The V end was cut by 2 bases, the J end by 5 bases, with 15 bases between. Germline V lookup: CDR1 LGHNA, CDR2 YSLEER. The CDR3 is made up of 15 amino acids. CDR3 amino acids: CASSQFLSGRETQYF. The CDR3, as DNA: TGCGCCAGCAGCCAATTCCTCTCGGGCCGGGAGACCCAGTACTTC.

This clonotype was picked up a small number of times. J is TRBJ2-1 and V is TRBV6-2 or TRBV6-3; D might be TRBD2 (5 bases). Looked up from germline, CDR1 is MNHEY and CDR2 is SVGEGT. The V end lost 7 bases, the J end lost 10 bases, and 17 bases lay between the germline ends. The CDR3 is made up of 13 amino acids. The CDR3 DNA reads TGTGCCAGCAAGAGGGAACCTACTAGGGAGCAGTTCTTC. This encodes CASKREPTREQFF.

This clonotype has only a few counts. V usage is TRBV18 and J usage is TRBJ1-1; 9 bases match TRBD1. The CDR3 loop spans 15 amino acids. Germline CDR1 reads KGHSH; CDR2 reads LQKENI. Trimming at V came to 1 base and at J to 5 bases, leaving 5 bases not matched to a gene. The CDR3 protein is CASSPRPGQGTEAFF. For the CDR3, the DNA is TGTGCCAGCTCACCACGCCCGGGACAGGGAACTGAAGCTTTCTTT.

The chain has TRBV5-5 and TRBJ1-1, with D possibly matching TRBD1 (6 bases). Germline lookup yields CDR1 SGHKS and CDR2 YYEKEE (reference sequence). This CDR3 has 14 residues. V was shortened by 6 bases and J by 5 bases, with 17 bases between the two germline ends. The CDR3 nucleotides read TGTGCCAGCACCCTCGACAGGTATAAGACTGAAGCTTTCTTT. The encoded protein is CASTLDRYKTEAFF.

The V and J genes are TRBV30 and TRBJ1-5; no reliable D call. Trimming pared 4 bases from V and 7 bases from J, leaving 17 bases between. In germline, CDR1 is GTSNPN, CDR2 SVGIG (reference sequence). CDR3 length: 14 amino acids. The CDR3, as DNA: TGTGCCTGGACCCGAGCGGGAATAAGACAGCCCCAGCATTTT. It encodes CAWTRAGIRQPQHF.

This rearrangement joins TRBV5-1 to TRBJ2-3; D possibly corresponds to TRBD2 (6 bases). Between the trimmed V and J ends, which lost 0 bases and 2 bases, there was a span of 10 bases. The germline gives CDR1 SGHRS, CDR2 YFSETQ. The CDR3 covers 15 residues. The CDR3 sequence: CASSLGDLYTDTQYF. The DNA for the CDR3 is TGCGCCAGCAGCTTGGGGGACTTATACACAGATACGCAGTATTTT.

V gene TRBV4-1 combines with J gene TRBJ2-5; TRBD2 aligns across 8 bases. The V gene end was trimmed by 3 bases and the J gene end by 3 bases; junction bases not matched to a gene: 6. Germline V gene data show CDR1 as MGHRA and CDR2 as YSYEKL. The CDR3 contains 15 residues. The CDR3 DNA follows: TGCGCCAGCAGCCACCCGGGACTAGGTGAAGAGACCCAGTACTTC. Its protein product is CASSHPGLGEETQYF.

This clonotype was seen a handful of times. This sequence joins TRBV7-9 and TRBJ2-7, with TRBD1 matching over 8 bases. Looked up from germline, CDR1 is SEHNR and CDR2 is FQNEAQ (reference sequence). There are 14 residues in the CDR3. With V trimmed by 7 bases and J by 0 bases, 5 bases remained unmatched. CDR3 bases: TGTGCCAGCACTCCGGGACAGGTCTCCTACGAGCAGTACTTC. Translating gives CASTPGQVSYEQYF.

This chain joins TRBV7-9 and TRBJ2-2; no firm D call. CDR1 and CDR2 from the germline V gene are SEHNR and FQNEAQ (reference sequence). Trimming left V 1 base short and J 6 bases short, with 12 bases between. The CDR3 sequence is 15 residues long. Here the CDR3 reads CASSLDFAPAGELFF. CDR3 bases: TGTGCCAGCAGCTTAGATTTTGCCCCCGCCGGGGAGCTGTTTTTT.

Only a few counts were recorded for this clonotype. The chain employs TRBV6-5 and TRBJ2-3, with D hard to call. CDR1 MNHEY and CDR2 SVGAGI come from the germline V gene. This CDR3 has 13 residues. Trimming shortened V by 7 bases and J by 0 bases, and 8 bases separated the two germline ends. The CDR3: CASMRSSTDTQYF. As DNA, the CDR3 is TGTGCCAGCATGAGAAGTAGCACAGATACGCAGTATTTT.

This clonotype was seen more than once but under ten times. This chain joins TRBV24-1 and TRBJ2-3; a possible D gene is TRBD1 (6 bases). The germline V and J ends were trimmed by 4 bases and 4 bases, with 8 bases remaining between them. The germline V gene has CDR1 KGHDR and CDR2 SFDVKD. This CDR3 is 13 amino acids long. CDR3 in amino acids: CATSEDSSDTQYF. CDR3 bases: TGTGCCACCAGTGAGGACAGTTCAGATACGCAGTATTTT.

This clonotype has only a few counts. The rearrangement links TRBV3-1 to TRBJ2-1; D not certain. Germline V gene lookup returns CDR1 LGHDT and CDR2 YNNKEL (reference sequence). Trimming cost V 0 bases and J 9 bases, with 9 bases left between them. The CDR3 contains 13 residues. CDR3 amino acids: CASSQDVRSEQFF. The DNA for the CDR3 is TGTGCCAGCAGCCAAGATGTCCGCAGTGAGCAGTTCTTC.

The chain combines TRBV7-8 with TRBJ2-2; tentative D call: TRBD1 (5 bases). The CDR3 covers 16 residues. Per germline, CDR1 SGHVS and CDR2 FQNEAQ. V lost 3 bases and J lost 1, with 12 bases in between. The DNA of the CDR3 is TGTGCCAGCAGCTTTTTTCGACAGAAGAACACCGGGGAGCTGTTTTTT. This gives the protein CASSFFRQKNTGELFF.

This chain connects TRBV5-1 to TRBJ2-3; 9 bases are a match to TRBD1. This CDR3 spans 16 amino acids. V was pared by 1 base and J by 6 bases, with 9 bases of the junction left unmatched. Germline CDR1 is SGHRS and CDR2 is YFSETQ. The DNA of the CDR3 is TGCGCCAGCAGCTTGCAGGGACAGGGTACCCGGGATACGCAGTATTTT. As protein: CASSLQGQGTRDTQYF.

This clonotype was recorded a few times. J is TRBJ2-1 and V is TRBV7-6; no clear D. Trimming stripped 1 base from V and 9 bases from J, with 22 bases between. The CDR3 loop spans 17 amino acids. Germline lookup yields CDR1 SGHVS and CDR2 FNYEAQ. CDR3 region: CASSLEPGRSWEGEQFF. CDR3 DNA: TGTGCCAGCAGCTTAGAGCCGGGTCGCAGCTGGGAAGGTGAGCAGTTCTTC.